These T cell receptor beta chains were read from a single sample in a study of shared clonotypes between healthy human individuals. Libraries were prepared by immunoSEQ multiplex PCR; TCRdb keeps only in-frame clonotypes and omits some of them. The sample contains fewer than 3 million clones, 85% to 95% of which appear only once. The sequencing input was naive CD4+ T cells from PBMCs. These receptors all stem from a young man in good health. Some clones in this sample may be carry-over from other donors' samples. CDR3s include the opening cysteine and the closing phenylalanine or tryptophan.

TRBV28 CASSLRVNTEAFF
TRBV5-6 CASSLLQTETQYF
TRBV7-2 CASRRSFFPNEKLFF
TRBV10-3 CAISARASGTRKEETQYF
TRBV20-1 CSAMLAWGYTF
TRBV7-8 CASSLESRAVGELFF
TRBV19 CASGRDRWVSGANVLTF
TRBV5-1 CASSGAGATNTGELFF
TRBV5-5 CASSLSPTDTQYF
TRBV5-1 CASSLTANEKLFF
TRBV5-1 CASSLVRRGNEQFF
TRBV18 CASSPRGFGETQYF
TRBV6-6 CASSYLSSSQPQHF
TRBV28 CASSPLRTSGGDTQYF
TRBV6-1 CASRRDGGSGNTIYF
TRBV29-1 CSVGGGVDTQYF
TRBV18 CASSPPVAGNEKLFF
TRBV18 CASSPLGTSYNEQFF
TRBV2 CASSENRAYNEQFF
TRBV7-9 CASSHKYTSGQRAQGTQYF
TRBV5-1 CASSYEREPGTDTQYF
TRBV7-3 CASSLTRDSPNEQFF
TRBV28 CASYSGDEKLFF
TRBV2 CAIPTESSGNTIYF
TRBV9 CASSFSTGYKETQYF
TRBV30 CAWSVLGGVVRNTEAFF
TRBV5-4 CASSLAGGSEEQFF
TRBV28 CASKSRDGTLYGYTF
TRBV7-2 CASSSFTDTQYF
TRBV5-1 CASSLGPVPETQYF
TRBV2 CASRGDSPLHF
TRBV18 CASSPTSGTDTQYF
TRBV28 CAKSYGYTF
TRBV15 CATSLDRTYEQYF
TRBV28 CASNLIQGYGYTF
TRBV6-1 CASSERSRRYNEQFF
TRBV11-1 CASSPGQDYGYTF
TRBV6-1 CASSARQGAYEQYF
TRBV5-5 CASSQRGGYGYTF
TRBV5-1 CASSHQGPPGTEAFF
TRBV10-3 CAITAERGVYEKLFF
TRBV28 CASSRGQGRVRGYTF